This T cell receptor beta chain was observed in a study of Graves' ophthalmopathy and Graves' hyperthyroidism. General study findings and limits: Blood shared most expanded thyroid clonotypes above 0.001 frequency.

This CDR3 has 15 amino acids. With V trimmed by 1 base and J by 5 bases, 7 bases remained unmatched. Per the germline V gene, CDR1 is DFQATT and CDR2 is SNEGSKA (reference sequence). For repertoire sequencing, the TCR beta CDR3 regions were amplified from RNA transcripts. A first-round RT-PCR used HTBI primers, followed by a second-round multiplex PCR. TCRdb fed the multiplex PCR reads into MiXCR, producing one record per CDR3 protein. The sample lists almost 750,000 distinct CDR3 sequences, approximately 40% occurring once. With regard to this clonotype: Its antigen is as yet unknown.

V gene TRBV20-1 combines with J gene TRBJ2-7; TRBD1 aligns across 11 bases. The source material was peripheral blood. The clonotype comes from an adult man with Graves' ophthalmopathy. The CDR3 region is CSARGDRGMDNEQYF. CDR3 nucleotide sequence: TGCAGTGCTAGAGGGGACAGGGGGATGGACAACGAGCAGTACTTC.